This T cell receptor beta chain was sequenced for a study of blood T cell repertoires in COVID-19. Study details: COVID-19 samples from acute and convalescent phases originated in the United States, Italy and Spain.

The CDR3 totals 14 residues. Trimming left V 5 bases short and J 2 bases short, with 10 bases between. The germline V gene has CDR1 MNHEY and CDR2 SVGAGI. Patients in Seattle were enrolled during active infection, then followed longitudinally. Original methodology: Amplification of reference gene primers provided the estimated nucleated cell counts. Sequenced by immunoSEQ multiplex PCR; TCRdb stores in-frame clones only, minus some. V, J and clone size reflect that table, while D and trimming were determined from the DNA. The repertoire holds 100,000 or so clones, with roughly 92% as singletons. The sample holds one count of this clone.

This receptor was taken from a woman aged 45-65 years with COVID-19, enrolled during active disease. J is TRBJ1-3 and V is TRBV6-5; weak D call: TRBD1 (6 bases). Input material: peripheral blood. CDR3 nucleotide sequence: TGTGCCAGCAGTCCCCGGACAGCTGGAAACACCATATATTTT. It is translated as CASSPRTAGNTIYF.